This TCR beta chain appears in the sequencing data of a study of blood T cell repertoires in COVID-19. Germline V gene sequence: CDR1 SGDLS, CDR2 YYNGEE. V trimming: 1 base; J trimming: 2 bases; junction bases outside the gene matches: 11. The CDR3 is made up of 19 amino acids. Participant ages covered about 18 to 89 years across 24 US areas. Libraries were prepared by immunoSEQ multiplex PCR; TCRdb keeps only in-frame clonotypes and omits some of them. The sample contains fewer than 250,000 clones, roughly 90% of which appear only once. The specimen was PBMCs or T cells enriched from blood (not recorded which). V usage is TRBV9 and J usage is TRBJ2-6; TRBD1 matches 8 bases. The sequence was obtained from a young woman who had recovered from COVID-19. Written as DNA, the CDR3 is TGTGCCAGCAGCGTATCCCCCGGCGGCAGGGGGCCTGGGGCCAACGTCCTGACTTTC. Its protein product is CASSVSPGGRGPGANVLTF.